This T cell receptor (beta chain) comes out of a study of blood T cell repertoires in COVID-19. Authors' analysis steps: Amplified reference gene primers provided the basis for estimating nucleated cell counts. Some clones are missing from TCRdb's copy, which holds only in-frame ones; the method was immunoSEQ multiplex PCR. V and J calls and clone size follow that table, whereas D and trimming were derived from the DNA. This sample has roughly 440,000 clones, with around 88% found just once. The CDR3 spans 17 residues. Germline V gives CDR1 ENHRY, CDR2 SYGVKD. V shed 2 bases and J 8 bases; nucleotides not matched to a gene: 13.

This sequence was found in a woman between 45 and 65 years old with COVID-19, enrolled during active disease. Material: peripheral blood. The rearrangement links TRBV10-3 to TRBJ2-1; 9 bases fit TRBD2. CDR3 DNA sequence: TGTGCCATCAGTGAGGCGGAGGGACTAGCTTTGAGGGATGAGCAGTTCTTC. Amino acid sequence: CAISEAEGLALRDEQFF.